Each of the 29 T cell receptor beta chains below was sequenced from the same sample in a study of CD8 T cells in ankylosing spondylitis. Overall study findings and caveats: Typical of ankylosing spondylitis blood, it appeared, was a TCR beta motif of several highly homologous variants.

One entry per CDR3 protein, called by TCRdb with MiXCR from the 5' RACE reads. The table has around 540,000 distinct CDR3 sequences, about an eighth seen once; the top ten hold around 7%. These receptors are not linked to any known antigen. Sequenced material: blood, either unsorted or a sorted T cell fraction (not recorded which). The receptors were gathered from a male donor with ankylosing spondylitis.

This clonotype was seen at least ten times. This chain connects TRBV20-1 to TRBJ1-2, with 9 positions matching TRBD1. Germline trimming cut 2 bases from V and 8 bases from J; bases unmatched to any gene: 6. The CDR3 totals 13 residues. CDR1 and CDR2 from the germline V gene are DFQATT and SNEGSKA (reference sequence). CDR3 in amino acids: CSARPTGGGGYTF. CDR3 DNA: TGCAGTGCTAGACCAACAGGGGGCGGGGGCTACACCTTC.

The table lists this clonotype with a few counts. This chain links TRBV20-1 with TRBJ1-4, with 8 bases identical to TRBD1. CDR1 and CDR2 (germline): DFQATT, SNEGSKA (reference sequence). The CDR3 contains 16 residues. V shed 5 bases and J 3 bases; nucleotides not matched to a gene: 11. DNA of the CDR3: TGCAGTGCTTTCACTGACAGGGGAGGAGCTAATGAAAAACTGTTTTTT. Its translation: CSAFTDRGGANEKLFF.

A few counts support this clonotype. This chain uses TRBV7-2 with TRBJ2-1; 7 bases are a match to TRBD1. The CDR3 consists of 15 residues. V lost 4 bases, J lost 9 bases, and 12 bases stayed unmatched. Germline CDR1 SGHTA, CDR2 FQGNSA. The CDR3 here is CASSSLGQPQGEQFF. Written as DNA, the CDR3 is TGTGCCAGCAGCTCTCTGGGACAGCCCCAAGGTGAGCAGTTCTTC.

This clonotype was observed a handful of times. The chain links TRBV20-1 to TRBJ2-7, with D uncertain. The germline gives CDR1 DFQATT, CDR2 SNEGSKA (reference sequence). The CDR3 runs 12 residues. V gave up 7 bases and J gave up 6 bases, with 16 bases separating them. This CDR3 reads CSGLGARSEQYV. The DNA of the CDR3 is TGCAGTGGCCTTGGAGCTCGGAGCGAGCAGTACGTC.

There are many counts of this clonotype. The chain recombines TRBV6-1 with TRBJ2-3; perhaps TRBD1 as D (5 bases). This CDR3 is 16 amino acids long. Per germline, CDR1 MNHNS and CDR2 SASEGT. The V gene lost 0 bases and the J gene lost 2 bases, with 12 bases spanning the gap. This chain's CDR3 is CASSEAAGRHTDTQYF. The CDR3 nucleotides are TGTGCCAGCAGTGAAGCAGCAGGGCGGCACACAGATACGCAGTATTTT.

This clonotype was observed many times. The CDR3 DNA reads TGCAGTGCTAGGTCGGTGGAGGGGGTGAACACTGAAGCTTTCTTT. Protein product: CSARSVEGVNTEAFF. This chain joins TRBV20-1 and TRBJ1-1; a possible D gene is TRBD1 (6 bases). Germline V lookup: CDR1 DFQATT, CDR2 SNEGSKA (reference sequence). The CDR3 is 15 residues long. With 3 bases removed from V and 0 bases from J, the gap between germline ends came to 14 bases.

This clonotype was counted ten times or more. The chain employs TRBV14 and TRBJ2-3; unclear D gene. V was trimmed by 3 bases and J by 0 bases, leaving 7 bases between them. Germline values: CDR1 SGHDN, CDR2 FVKESK. CDR3 length: 14 amino acids. In nucleotides, the CDR3 is TGTGCCAGCAGCCAGAGACCTAGCACAGATACGCAGTATTTT. Residues: CASSQRPSTDTQYF.

The V call is TRBV2, the J call TRBJ1-2; D remains unclear. V gave up 4 bases and J gave up 6 bases, with 6 bases separating them. Germline V gene lookup returns CDR1 SNHLY and CDR2 FYNNEI. This CDR3 spans 11 amino acids. The CDR3 loop reads CASSAGNGYTF. The CDR3, as DNA: TGTGCCAGCAGTGCGGGGAATGGCTACACCTTC.

This clonotype turned up a few times. V is TRBV7-2 and J is TRBJ2-1; the D gene is possibly TRBD1 (5 bases). Germline CDR1 reads SGHTA; CDR2 reads FQGNSA. This CDR3 comprises 13 residues. Deletions cut 5 bases from V and 4 bases from J, with 9 bases between. The CDR3 DNA sequence: TGTGCCAGCAGCCCCCGACAGTACAATGAGCAGTTCTTC. It yields the protein CASSPRQYNEQFF.

The chain recombines TRBV28 with TRBJ2-5, with D tentatively TRBD2 (5 bases). Germline V lookup: CDR1 MDHEN, CDR2 SYDVKM. With 10 bases removed from V and 4 bases from J, the gap between germline ends came to 16 bases. CDR3 length equals 13 residues. The CDR3 DNA is TGTGCCACCCATTTGAGCGGAGGAGAGACCCAGTACTTC. Encoded protein: CATHLSGGETQYF.

This chain links TRBV2 with TRBJ2-7; 9 nucleotides match TRBD2. This CDR3 is built from 14 residues. V lost 7 bases, J lost 4 bases, and 8 bases stayed unmatched. The germline V gene encodes CDR1 SNHLY and CDR2 FYNNEI. The CDR3 bases are TGTGCCAGCAATATAGCGGGAGTCGGGTACGAGCAGTACTTC. Its translation is CASNIAGVGYEQYF.

This clonotype appeared many times. The V and J genes are TRBV5-5 and TRBJ2-1; D is possibly TRBD2 (6 bases). The CDR3 covers 17 residues. CDR1 and CDR2 from the germline V gene are SGHKS and YYEKEE (reference sequence). V was trimmed by 0 bases and J by 0 bases, leaving 13 bases between them. CDR3 bases: TGTGCCAGCAGCTTGGTCGGCGGGGCAAGCTCCTACAATGAGCAGTTCTTC. Encoded protein: CASSLVGGASSYNEQFF.

The rearrangement links TRBV7-9 to TRBJ2-1, with D possibly matching TRBD2 (5 bases). CDR1 is SEHNR and CDR2 is FQNEAQ in the germline V gene (reference sequence). This CDR3 spans 16 amino acids. V lost 5 bases, J lost 3 bases, and 17 bases lay in between. CDR3 sequence: CASSPFREGDYNEQFF. The CDR3 DNA sequence: TGTGCCAGCAGCCCCTTCCGGGAAGGAGACTACAATGAGCAGTTCTTC.

The table lists this clonotype with many counts. The chain carries TRBV18 and TRBJ1-1; D remains ambiguous. The CDR3 runs 13 residues. The germline gives CDR1 KGHSH, CDR2 LQKENI. The V end lost 2 bases, the J end lost 1 base, and 5 bases lay between the germline ends. CDR3: CASSPAPNTEAFF. The CDR3 DNA sequence: TGTGCCAGCTCACCAGCACCGAACACTGAAGCTTTCTTT.

The rearrangement joins TRBV7-8 to TRBJ2-5; TRBD1 agrees at 8 bases. With V trimmed by 3 bases and J by 5 bases, 5 bases remained unmatched. The CDR3 spans 14 residues. Germline V gene lookup returns CDR1 SGHVS and CDR2 FQNEAQ. The CDR3 is CASSFLRGHETQYF. CDR3 sequence (DNA): TGTGCCAGCAGCTTCCTCAGGGGGCACGAGACCCAGTACTTC.

The V gene is TRBV7-2, the J gene TRBJ2-7; D is uncertain. The CDR3 has 13 residues. V dropped 3 bases and J dropped 2 bases, with 8 bases sitting between them. The V gene's germline CDR1 is SGHTA and CDR2 FQGNSA. The chain's CDR3 is CASSFSRTYEQYF. CDR3 bases: TGTGCCAGCAGCTTTAGTAGAACCTACGAGCAGTACTTC. The full variable domain, rest sourced from reference TRBV7-2 and TRBJ2-7, is GAGVSQSPSNKVTEKGKDVELRCDPISGHTALYWYRQSLGQGLEFLIYFQGNSAPDKSGLPSDRFSAERTGGSVSTLTIQRTQQEDSAVYLCASSFSRTYEQYFGPGTRLTVT.

This clonotype was seen only a few times. This chain joins TRBV12-3 or TRBV12-4 and TRBJ2-2; D is undetermined. V was trimmed by 5 bases and J by 4 bases, leaving 8 bases between them. The CDR3 sequence is 13 residues long. DNA for the CDR3: TGTGCCAGCAGTCACCGAGGCACCGGGGAGCTGTTTTTT. This encodes CASSHRGTGELFF.

This clonotype was counted a few times. This rearrangement joins TRBV20-1 to TRBJ2-3, with 8 nucleotides matching TRBD1. The germline gives CDR1 DFQATT, CDR2 SNEGSKA (reference sequence). The CDR3 runs 13 residues. J gave up 5 bases and V 6 bases, and 7 bases lay outside the gene matches. The CDR3 region has the DNA TGCAGTGCACGGGCAGGGGGCGGAGATACGCAGTATTTT. It yields the protein CSARAGGGDTQYF.

This chain uses TRBV4-2 with TRBJ2-5; D is undetermined. CDR1 and CDR2 (germline): LGHNA, YNFKEQ. The CDR3 extends over 14 amino acids. Trimming cost V 0 bases and J 5 bases, with 10 bases left between them. CDR3 coding DNA: TGTGCCAGCAGCCAAGAGGCCGTAGGGGAGACCCAGTACTTC. Its translation is CASSQEAVGETQYF.

This clonotype was seen only a few times. As DNA, the CDR3 is TGTGCCATCAGTGAGGGGACAGGGAGGGCCGGGGAGCTGTTTTTT. It yields the protein CAISEGTGRAGELFF. The V and J genes are TRBV10-3 and TRBJ2-2; 9 bases fit TRBD1. The CDR3 runs 15 residues. The germline V gene encodes CDR1 ENHRY and CDR2 SYGVKD. V lost 2 bases, J lost 6 bases, and 4 bases stayed unmatched.

V gene TRBV16 combines with J gene TRBJ2-7, with D possibly being TRBD2 (5 bases). Trimming took off 4 bases at V and 4 bases at J, with 14 bases between the two ends. CDR1 KGHSY and CDR2 FQNENV come from the germline V gene. The CDR3 totals 14 residues. CDR3: CASSPILAKYEQYF. CDR3 bases: TGTGCCAGCAGCCCTATTCTAGCCAAATACGAGCAGTACTTC. The full variable domain, completed using reference TRBV16 and TRBJ2-7, is GEEVAQTPKHLVRGEGQKAKLYCAPIKGHSYVFWYQQVLKNEFKFLISFQNENVFDETGMPKERFSAKCLPNSPCSLEIQATKLEDSAVYFCASSPILAKYEQYFGPGTRLTVT.

The CDR3 nucleotides are TGTGCCAGCAGATTTGGCGGGAGGGCCTACGAGCAGTACTTC. Amino acids: CASRFGGRAYEQYF. This chain joins TRBV27 and TRBJ2-7, with 9 nucleotides matching TRBD2. Trimming cost V 6 bases and J 2 bases; bases outside gene matches: 5. The CDR3 sequence is 14 residues long. Germline CDR1 reads MNHEY; CDR2 reads SMNVEV (reference sequence).

The genes are TRBV27 and TRBJ2-7; 10 bases align to TRBD1. CDR1 is MNHEY and CDR2 is SMNVEV in the germline V gene (reference sequence). The CDR3 has 14 residues. J gave up 3 bases and V 6 bases, and 5 bases lay outside the gene matches. CDR3 in amino acids: CASSRTGGFYEQYF. CDR3 coding DNA: TGTGCCAGCAGCCGGACAGGGGGATTCTACGAGCAGTACTTC.

The chain carries TRBV6-2 or TRBV6-3 and TRBJ2-5; D may match TRBD1 or TRBD2 (5 bases each). Trimming shortened V by 2 bases and J by 6 bases, and 16 bases separated the two germline ends. The CDR3 is made up of 15 amino acids. CDR1 and CDR2 from the germline V gene are MNHEY and SVGEGT. CDR3: CASSYPWDLIQTQYF. As DNA, the CDR3 is TGTGCCAGCAGTTACCCTTGGGACCTAATCCAGACCCAGTACTTC.

This clonotype was seen repeatedly, ten times or more. V gene TRBV5-1 combines with J gene TRBJ2-5; 8 bases are shared with TRBD2. V was pared by 2 bases and J by 1 base, with 4 bases of the junction left unmatched. From germline, CDR1 is SGHRS and CDR2 YFSETQ. The CDR3 loop spans 15 amino acids. CDR3 nucleotide sequence: TGCGCCAGCAGCTTAGCGGGAGCATCCCAAGAGACCCAGTACTTC. It yields the protein CASSLAGASQETQYF.

This chain uses TRBV6-2 or TRBV6-3 with TRBJ1-5, with D hard to call. Trimming pared 4 bases from V and 2 bases from J, leaving 12 bases between. The length of the CDR3 is 15 residues. Per germline, CDR1 MNHEY and CDR2 SVGEGT. In DNA form, the CDR3 reads TGTGCCAGCAGTTTTAGGGATTGGGGCAATCAGCCCCAGCATTTT. The encoded protein is CASSFRDWGNQPQHF.

This chain uses TRBV24-1 with TRBJ2-7; 8 bases map to TRBD1. V lost 5 bases, J lost 3 bases, and 2 bases stayed unmatched. Per germline, CDR1 KGHDR and CDR2 SFDVKD. This CDR3 has 13 amino acids. CDR3 DNA: TGTGCCACCAGTGCTGGACAGGGCTACGAGCAGTACTTC. This sequence encodes CATSAGQGYEQYF.

This clonotype was detected ten times or more. The CDR3 protein is CASSLADRGSYEQYV. The CDR3 nucleotides read TGTGCCAGCAGCTTAGCAGACAGAGGATCCTACGAGCAGTACGTC. The J gene is TRBJ2-7, the V gene TRBV11-1; a possible D gene is TRBD1 (5 bases). CDR3 length: 15 residues. Trimming pared 0 bases from V and 1 base from J, leaving 10 bases between. In germline, CDR1 is SGHAT, CDR2 FQDESV (reference sequence).

In this sample, this clonotype turned up a few times. The chain couples TRBV4-2 to TRBJ2-3, with TRBD2 identical over 8 bases. This CDR3 has 19 residues. Looked up from germline, CDR1 is LGHNA and CDR2 is YNFKEQ. The J segment lost 1 base and the V segment lost 0 bases, leaving 12 bases of the junction unmatched. In DNA form, the CDR3 reads TGTGCCAGCAGCCAAGATTTGGTCTTAAGCGGGAGAGGCACAGATACGCAGTATTTT. Translating it yields CASSQDLVLSGRGTDTQYF.